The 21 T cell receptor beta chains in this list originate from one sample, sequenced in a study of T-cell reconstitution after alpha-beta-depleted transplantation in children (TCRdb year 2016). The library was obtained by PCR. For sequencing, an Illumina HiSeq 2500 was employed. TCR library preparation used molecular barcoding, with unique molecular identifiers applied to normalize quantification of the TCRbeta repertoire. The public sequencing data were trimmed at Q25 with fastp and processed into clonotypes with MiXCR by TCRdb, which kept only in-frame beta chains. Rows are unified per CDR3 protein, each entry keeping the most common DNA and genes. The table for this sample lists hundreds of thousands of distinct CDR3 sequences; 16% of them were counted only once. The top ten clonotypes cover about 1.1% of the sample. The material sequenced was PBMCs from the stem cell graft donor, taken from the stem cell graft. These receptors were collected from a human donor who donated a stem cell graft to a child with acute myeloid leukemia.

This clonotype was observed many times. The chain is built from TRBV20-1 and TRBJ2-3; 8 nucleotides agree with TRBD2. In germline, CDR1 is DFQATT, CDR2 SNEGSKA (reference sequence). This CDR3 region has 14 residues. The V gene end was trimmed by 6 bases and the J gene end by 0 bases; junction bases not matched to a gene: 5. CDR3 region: CSAVSGESTDTQYF. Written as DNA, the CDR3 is TGCAGTGCCGTTAGCGGGGAGAGCACAGATACGCAGTATTTT.

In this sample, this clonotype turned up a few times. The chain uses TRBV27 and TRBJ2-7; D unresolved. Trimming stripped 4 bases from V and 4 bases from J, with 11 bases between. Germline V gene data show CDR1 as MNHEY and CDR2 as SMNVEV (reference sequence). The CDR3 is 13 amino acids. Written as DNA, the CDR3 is TGTGCCAGCAGTTCGGGTGCAGGATACGAGCAGTACTTC. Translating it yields CASSSGAGYEQYF.

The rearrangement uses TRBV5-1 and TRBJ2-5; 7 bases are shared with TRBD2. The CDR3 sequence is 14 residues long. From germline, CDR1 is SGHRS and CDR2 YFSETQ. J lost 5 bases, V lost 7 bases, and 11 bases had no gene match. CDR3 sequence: CASFLGTTGETQYF. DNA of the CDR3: TGCGCCAGCTTCCTCGGGACTACCGGGGAGACCCAGTACTTC.

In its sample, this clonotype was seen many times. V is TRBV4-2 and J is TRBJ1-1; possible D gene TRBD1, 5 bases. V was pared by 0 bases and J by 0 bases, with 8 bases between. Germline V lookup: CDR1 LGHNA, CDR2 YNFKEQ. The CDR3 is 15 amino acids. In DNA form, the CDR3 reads TGTGCCAGCAGCCAAGATTGGGGGATGAACACTGAAGCTTTCTTT. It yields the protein CASSQDWGMNTEAFF.

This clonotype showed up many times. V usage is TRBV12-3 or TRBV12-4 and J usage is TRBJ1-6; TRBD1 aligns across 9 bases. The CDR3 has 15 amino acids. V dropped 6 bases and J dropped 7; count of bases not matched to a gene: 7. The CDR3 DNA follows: TGTGCCAGCAGACCGGGACAGGGTGCCAATTCACCCCTCCACTTT. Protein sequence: CASRPGQGANSPLHF.

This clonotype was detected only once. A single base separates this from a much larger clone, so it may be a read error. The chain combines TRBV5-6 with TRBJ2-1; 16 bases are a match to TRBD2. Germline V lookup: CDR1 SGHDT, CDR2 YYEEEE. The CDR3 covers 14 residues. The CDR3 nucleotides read TGTGTCAGCAGCCTCGGGACTAGCGGGGGGGCCCCGATATTC. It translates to CVSSLGTSGGAPIF.

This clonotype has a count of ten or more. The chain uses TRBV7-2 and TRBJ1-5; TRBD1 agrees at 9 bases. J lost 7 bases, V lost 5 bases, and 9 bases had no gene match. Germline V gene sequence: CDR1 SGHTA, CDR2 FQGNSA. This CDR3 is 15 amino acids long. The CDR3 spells CASSPRTGEGQPQHF. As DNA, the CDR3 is TGTGCCAGCAGCCCCAGGACAGGGGAAGGACAGCCCCAGCATTTT.

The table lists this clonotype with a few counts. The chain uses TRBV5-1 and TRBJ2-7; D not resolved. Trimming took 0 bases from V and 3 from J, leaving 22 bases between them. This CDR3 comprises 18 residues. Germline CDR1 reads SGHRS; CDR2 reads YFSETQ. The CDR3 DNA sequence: TGCGCCAGCAGCTTGGAAATGCGGCAGAGAACCCCTAGCTACGAGCAGTACGTC. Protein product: CASSLEMRQRTPSYEQYV.

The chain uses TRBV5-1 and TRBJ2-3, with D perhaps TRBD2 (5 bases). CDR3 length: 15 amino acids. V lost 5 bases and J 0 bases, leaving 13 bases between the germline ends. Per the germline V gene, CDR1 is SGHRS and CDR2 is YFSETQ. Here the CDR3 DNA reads TGCGCCAGCAGTTGGACTGGGGAGAGCACAGATACGCAGTATTTT. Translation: CASSWTGESTDTQYF.

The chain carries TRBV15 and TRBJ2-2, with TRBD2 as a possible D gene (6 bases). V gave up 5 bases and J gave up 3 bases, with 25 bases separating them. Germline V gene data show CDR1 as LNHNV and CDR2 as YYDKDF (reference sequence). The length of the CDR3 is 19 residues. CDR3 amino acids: CATSGTLGGLLRDTGELFF. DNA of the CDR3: TGTGCCACCAGCGGGACGCTGGGGGGTCTTCTACGGGACACCGGGGAGCTGTTTTTT.

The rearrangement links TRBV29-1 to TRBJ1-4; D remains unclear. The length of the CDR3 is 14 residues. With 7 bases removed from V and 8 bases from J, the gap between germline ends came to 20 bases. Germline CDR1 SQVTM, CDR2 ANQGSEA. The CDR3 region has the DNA TGCAGCGGCCTTACAGAATTGCCGGGGGAAAAACTGTTTTTT. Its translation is CSGLTELPGEKLFF.

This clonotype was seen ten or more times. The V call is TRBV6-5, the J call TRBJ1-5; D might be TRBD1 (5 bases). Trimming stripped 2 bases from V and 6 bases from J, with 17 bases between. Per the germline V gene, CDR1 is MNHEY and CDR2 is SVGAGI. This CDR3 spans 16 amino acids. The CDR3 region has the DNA TGTGCCAGCAGTTACGGGACCGGGACGATCGGTCAGCCCCAGCATTTT. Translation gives CASSYGTGTIGQPQHF.

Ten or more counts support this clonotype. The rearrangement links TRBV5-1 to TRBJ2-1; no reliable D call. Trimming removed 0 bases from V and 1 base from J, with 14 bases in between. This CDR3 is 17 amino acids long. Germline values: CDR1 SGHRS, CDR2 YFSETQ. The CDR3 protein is CASSLVGVLISYNEQFF. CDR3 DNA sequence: TGCGCCAGCAGCTTGGTTGGCGTCCTCATATCCTACAATGAGCAGTTCTTC.

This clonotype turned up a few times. CDR3 region: CASSVGLAGSLEQYF. CDR3 bases: TGTGCCAGCAGCGTGGGACTAGCGGGGTCCCTCGAGCAGTACTTC. The gene calls are TRBV9 and TRBJ2-7; TRBD2 aligns across 13 bases. The CDR3 loop spans 15 amino acids. V lost 2 bases and J lost 6; bases outside the gene matches: 5. CDR1 and CDR2 (germline): SGDLS, YYNGEE.

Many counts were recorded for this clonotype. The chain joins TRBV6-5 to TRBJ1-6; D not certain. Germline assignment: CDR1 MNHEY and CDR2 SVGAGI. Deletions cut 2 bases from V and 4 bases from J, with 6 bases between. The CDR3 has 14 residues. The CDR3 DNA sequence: TGTGCCAGCAGTTACCTGCAGTATAATTCACCCCTCCACTTT. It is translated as CASSYLQYNSPLHF.

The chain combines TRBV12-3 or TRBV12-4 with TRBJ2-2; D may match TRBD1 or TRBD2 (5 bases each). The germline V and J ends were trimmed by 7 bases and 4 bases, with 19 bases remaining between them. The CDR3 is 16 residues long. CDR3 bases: TGTGCCAGCACCCCGGGGCAGGGCCCTAGCACCGGGGAGCTGTTTTTT. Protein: CASTPGQGPSTGELFF.

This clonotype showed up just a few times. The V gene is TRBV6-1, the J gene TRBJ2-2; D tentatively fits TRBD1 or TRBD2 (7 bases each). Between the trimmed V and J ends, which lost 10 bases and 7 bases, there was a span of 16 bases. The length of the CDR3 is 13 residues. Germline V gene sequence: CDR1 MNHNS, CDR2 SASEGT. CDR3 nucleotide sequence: TGTGCCACCCAGGGGGGGGGGATCGGGGAGCTGTTTTTT. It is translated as CATQGGGIGELFF.

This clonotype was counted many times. The CDR3 reads CASSYSRRRDIQYF. The DNA for the CDR3 is TGTGCCAGCAGTTACTCGAGACGTCGAGACATTCAGTACTTC. The chain employs TRBV6-5 and TRBJ2-4; D not resolved. V was clipped by 0 bases and J by 8 bases, with 11 bases between them. CDR1 and CDR2 from the germline V gene are MNHEY and SVGAGI. This CDR3 is 14 amino acids long.

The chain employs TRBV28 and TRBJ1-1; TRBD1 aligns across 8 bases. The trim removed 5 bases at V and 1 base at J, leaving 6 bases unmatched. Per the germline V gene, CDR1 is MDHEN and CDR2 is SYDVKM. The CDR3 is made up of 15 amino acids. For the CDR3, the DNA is TGTGCCAGCAGTCCCCCGGACAGGGCGAACACTGAAGCTTTCTTT. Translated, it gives CASSPPDRANTEAFF.

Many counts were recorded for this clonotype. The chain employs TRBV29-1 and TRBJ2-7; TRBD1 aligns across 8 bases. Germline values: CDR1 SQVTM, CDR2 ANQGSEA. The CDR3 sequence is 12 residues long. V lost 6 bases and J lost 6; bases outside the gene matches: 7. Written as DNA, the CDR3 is TGCAGCGTGTCGGACAGGGTGGGCGAGCAGTACGTC. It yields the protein CSVSDRVGEQYV.

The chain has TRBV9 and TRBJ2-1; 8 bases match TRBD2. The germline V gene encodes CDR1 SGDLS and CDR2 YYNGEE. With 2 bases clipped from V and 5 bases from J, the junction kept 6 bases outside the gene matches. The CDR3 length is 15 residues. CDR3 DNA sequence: TGTGCCAGCAGCGTCTCGCGGGGGGCTCACAATGAGCAGTTCTTC. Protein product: CASSVSRGAHNEQFF.